Sequencing of this TCR beta chain was carried out in a study of T cell responses to AZD1222 COVID-19 vaccine. To note about this clone: Its target is not known.

Findings and limits, study-wide: Dominant at 160-218 and 743-854, vaccine-associated CD4 TCRs also spanned spike. In the spike-specific TCR repertoire, nearly half reportedly target unmutated variant regions. White British people made up most donors, females outnumbered males, and clonal diversity was possibly underestimated.

CDR1 is LGHNT and CDR2 is FRNRAP in the germline V gene. The CDR3 runs 15 residues. Trimming shortened V by 5 bases and J by 4 bases, and 14 bases separated the two germline ends. The protocol was immunoSEQ multiplex PCR, while the TCRdb copy is restricted to in-frame clones and leaves out a portion. The sample holds about 140,000 clones, more than 85% seen once. Sequencing used peripheral blood, obtained on day 0 of AZD1222 vaccination. The gene calls are TRBV12-5 and TRBJ1-4; no definite D call. The sequence was collected from an adult in good health. The CDR3 DNA reads as TGTGCTAGTGGTCTGTCCCGGCGCCATAATGAAAAACTGTTTTTT. It specifies CASGLSRRHNEKLFF.